The 23 T cell receptor beta chains presented below share a single source sample, sequenced in a study of blood T cells in healthy people across ages. PCR was performed a second time for about 6 to 12 cycles using a sample-barcoded 5' primer and a J-beta primer mix. TCRdb called the 5' RACE reads again in MiXCR, with one record for every CDR3 protein. The sample includes some 900,000 distinct CDR3 sequences, more than 25% of them seen just once. Specimen: blood. The receptor set was obtained from a woman over 75 in good health.

This clonotype has a count of ten or more. CDR3 nucleotides: TGTGCCACCGCTAGACAGGGGGCTGCCAAAAACATTCAGTACTTC. This gives the protein CATARQGAAKNIQYF. This rearrangement joins TRBV2 to TRBJ2-4; TRBD1 matches 10 bases. CDR1 and CDR2 from the germline V gene are SNHLY and FYNNEI. V gave up 10 bases and J gave up 1 base; unmatched junction bases: 7. This CDR3 region has 15 residues.

The chain carries TRBV20-1 and TRBJ1-1; no reliable D call. CDR1 DFQATT and CDR2 SNEGSKA come from the germline V gene (reference sequence). V lost 0 bases, J lost 1 base, and 6 bases lay in between. The CDR3 spans 13 residues. The CDR3 sequence is CSARDGGNTEAFF. In DNA, the CDR3 is TGCAGTGCTAGAGATGGCGGGAACACTGAAGCTTTCTTT.

Turning to this clonotype: This may stem from a read error, because a much larger clone lies one nucleotide away. The rearrangement joins TRBV6-5 to TRBJ1-2; D call uncertain. The CDR3 consists of 16 residues. The germline V gene has CDR1 MNHEY and CDR2 SVGAGI. The CDR3 region has the DNA TGTGCCAGCAGTTACACGCCCCAGGCGGGAAACTATGGCTGCACCTTC. Residues: CASSYTPQAGNYGCTF.

The count of this clonotype is one. This chain links TRBV15 with TRBJ2-3; either TRBD1 or TRBD2 may fit D (5 bases each). V dropped 2 bases and J dropped 9 bases, with 18 bases sitting between them. Germline CDR1 LNHNV, CDR2 YYDKDF (reference sequence). This CDR3 spans 15 amino acids. CDR3 DNA: TGTGCCACCAGCAGAACCGGGACGGGCGCGTCAACGCAGTATTTT. As protein: CATSRTGTGASTQYF.

This clonotype was detected a few times. A much larger clonotype is one base distant, so this may be a read error. J is TRBJ2-7 and V is TRBV10-3, with D unresolved. Gene TRBJ2-4 matches the end of the DNA better, so the J call may be wrong. CDR1 ENHRY and CDR2 SYGVKD come from the germline V gene. This CDR3 region has 13 residues. Written as DNA, the CDR3 is TGTGCCATCAGTGAGTCTGGCAACGACATTCAGTACTTC. This codes for CAISESGNDIQYF.

This clonotype occurred many times. The chain employs TRBV7-6 and TRBJ2-6; D gene unclear. Germline V gene lookup returns CDR1 SGHVS and CDR2 FNYEAQ. The V end lost 2 bases, the J end lost 2 bases, and 13 bases lay between the germline ends. The CDR3 spans 17 residues. CDR3 amino acids: CASSLRKGSAGANVLTF. The CDR3 nucleotides read TGTGCCAGCAGCTTACGAAAGGGATCTGCTGGGGCCAACGTCCTGACTTTC.

Comments on this clonotype: A clone one base away is much larger, so this may be a read error. V gene TRBV12-3 or TRBV12-4 combines with J gene TRBJ1-5; D is unclear. The end of the DNA is better explained by TRBJ2-3, so the J call may be wrong. CDR3 size: 13 residues. The CDR3 spells CASSFTWNQPQYF. The CDR3 coding sequence is TGTGCCAGCAGTTTCACCTGGAATCAGCCCCAGTATTTT.

The chain has TRBV9 and TRBJ2-1, with 11 nucleotides matching TRBD2. The CDR3 contains 19 residues. V gave up 0 bases and J gave up 0 bases; unmatched junction bases: 8. Germline-derived CDR1 and CDR2 are SGDLS and YYNGEE. CDR3 amino acids: CASSVATSSGGTSYNEQFF. CDR3 nucleotide sequence: TGTGCCAGCAGCGTAGCTACGTCTAGCGGGGGGACCTCCTACAATGAGCAGTTCTTC.

The chain carries TRBV28 and TRBJ1-3; D not certain. Between the trimmed V and J ends, which lost 4 bases and 0 bases, there was a span of 7 bases. Looked up from germline, CDR1 is MDHEN and CDR2 is SYDVKM. The CDR3 has 14 amino acids. CDR3 DNA: TGTGCCAGCAGTTCAGCTTACTCTGGAAACACCATATATTTT. It is translated as CASSSAYSGNTIYF. Based on the CDR3 plus reference TRBV28 and TRBJ1-3, the full variable domain is DVKVTQSSRYLVKRTGEKVFLECVQDMDHENMFWYRQDPGLGLRLIYFSYDVKMKEKGDIPEGYSVSREKKERFSLILESASTNQTSMYLCASSSAYSGNTIYFGEGSWLTVV.

The rearrangement joins TRBV11-3 to TRBJ2-1; D is undetermined. This CDR3 region has 13 residues. The V gene's germline CDR1 is SGHNT and CDR2 YENEEA. The V end lost 7 bases, the J end lost 6 bases, and 13 bases lay between the germline ends. CDR3 region: CASTRSPFNEQFF. The CDR3 DNA follows: TGTGCCAGCACCCGATCACCTTTCAATGAGCAGTTCTTC.

This clonotype was recorded many times. The CDR3, as DNA: TGTGCCAGCAAGCTGCCAGGAACCTACGAGCAGTACTTC. Its translation is CASKLPGTYEQYF. This rearrangement joins TRBV6-2 or TRBV6-3 to TRBJ2-7; D unresolved. V lost 7 bases, J lost 2 bases, and 12 bases lay in between. The CDR3 runs to 13 residues. CDR1 and CDR2 from the germline V gene are MNHEY and SVGEGT.

This clonotype was found many times. V usage is TRBV20-1 and J usage is TRBJ2-3; TRBD1 or TRBD2 may be the D gene (5 bases each). The V end was cut by 6 bases, the J end by 2 bases, with 15 bases between. In germline, CDR1 is DFQATT, CDR2 SNEGSKA (reference sequence). The CDR3 runs to 14 residues. The CDR3 loop is CSARDLQPTDTQYF. CDR3 in DNA: TGCAGTGCCAGGGACCTTCAACCCACAGATACGCAGTATTTT.

This clonotype was counted ten times or more. This rearrangement joins TRBV6-2 or TRBV6-3 to TRBJ2-7, with 7 bases matching TRBD1. Germline CDR1 reads MNHEY; CDR2 reads SVGEGT. The ends lost 5 bases at V and 0 bases at J; junction bases unmatched: 4. There are 14 residues in the CDR3. CDR3 amino acids: CASSRGQTSYEQYF. The CDR3 region has the DNA TGTGCCAGCAGTCGGGGACAGACCTCCTACGAGCAGTACTTC.

On this clonotype itself: A much more abundant neighbour one base away suggests this may be a read error. DNA for the CDR3: TGTGCCAGCAGCGCCCGGACGGGATCCTACAATGAGCAGTTCTTC. Its translation: CASSARTGSYNEQFF. The chain has TRBV11-2 and TRBJ2-1; weak D call: TRBD2 (5 bases). The V and J ends lost 5 bases and 1 base respectively, with 12 bases between them. Germline V gene data show CDR1 as SGHAT and CDR2 as FQNNGV. CDR3 length: 15 residues.

This clonotype was observed many times. The rearrangement joins TRBV20-1 to TRBJ2-4; TRBD2 might be the D (5 bases). The germline V gene has CDR1 DFQATT and CDR2 SNEGSKA (reference sequence). With 3 bases removed from V and 0 bases from J, the gap between germline ends came to 18 bases. This CDR3 has 17 amino acids. The CDR3 is CSASYRERTLAKNIQYF. The CDR3 region has the DNA TGCAGTGCTAGTTATAGGGAGCGGACTCTAGCCAAAAACATTCAGTACTTC.

This clonotype was counted many times. J is TRBJ2-7 and V is TRBV6-2 or TRBV6-3; no clear D gene. Germline V lookup: CDR1 MNHEY, CDR2 SVGEGT. There are 11 residues in the CDR3. The V gene lost 2 bases and the J gene lost 7 bases, with 6 bases spanning the gap. The CDR3 is CASSYDGEQYF. CDR3 sequence (DNA): TGTGCCAGCAGTTACGATGGAGAGCAGTACTTC.

The chain joins TRBV6-1 to TRBJ2-3; either TRBD1 or TRBD2 may fit D (5 bases each). This CDR3 has 15 residues. Germline CDR1 and CDR2: MNHNS and SASEGT. V was pared by 1 base and J by 3 bases, with 11 bases between. CDR3 loop: CASSEGGMGTDTQYF. The CDR3 DNA is TGTGCCAGCAGTGAAGGGGGGATGGGTACAGATACGCAGTATTTT.

This clonotype was seen many times. Sequence at one end of the junction differs from germline and may be a read error. The chain employs TRBV12-3 or TRBV12-4 and TRBJ2-5; 9 positions agree with TRBD2. The length of the CDR3 is 13 residues. CDR3 nucleotide sequence: TGTGCCAGCAGTTCATCTAGCGGGGAGATCCAGTACTTC. It codes for CASSSSSGEIQYF.

This clonotype appeared many times. The chain uses TRBV7-2 and TRBJ1-6, with D possibly TRBD1 on 5 matching bases. This CDR3 is 14 amino acids long. Germline lookup yields CDR1 SGHTA and CDR2 FQGNSA. The V end was cut by 3 bases, the J end by 6 bases, with 9 bases between. This CDR3 is CASSFGGINSPLHF. The DNA of the CDR3 is TGTGCCAGCAGCTTTGGGGGGATTAATTCACCCCTCCACTTT.

This clonotype was detected only a few times. For the CDR3, the DNA is TGTGCCAGCAGTCTCGGCTTACGGGGCCATACAGATACGCAGTATTTT. Residues: CASSLGLRGHTDTQYF. V is TRBV12-3 or TRBV12-4 and J is TRBJ2-3; D might be TRBD1 or TRBD2, each matching 5 bases. The CDR3 contains 16 residues. V dropped 5 bases and J dropped 3 bases, with 18 bases sitting between them.

A remark on this clonotype: Being one base from a much bigger clone, this may be a read error. The J gene is TRBJ2-5, the V gene TRBV6-5; 9 bases agree with TRBD1. The CDR3 has 14 amino acids. J lost 11 bases, V lost 6 bases, and 13 bases had no gene match. CDR1 and CDR2 from the germline V gene are MNHEY and SVGAGI. The CDR3 protein is CASRRDRERGEQYF. The CDR3 DNA reads as TGTGCCAGCAGACGGGACAGGGAGCGCGGTGAGCAGTACTTC.

In this sample, this clonotype turned up a few times. This chain links TRBV3-1 with TRBJ1-6; D not resolved. V was shortened by 8 bases and J by 7 bases, with 21 bases between the two germline ends. Germline CDR1 LGHDT, CDR2 YNNKEL (reference sequence). The CDR3 length is 16 residues. CDR3 sequence reads: CASAPDPRIRNSPLHF. In DNA, the CDR3 is TGTGCCAGCGCGCCTGACCCACGTATAAGGAATTCACCCCTCCACTTT.

Concerning this clonotype: At one end, the junction sequence differs from germline, possibly due to a read error. The rearrangement links TRBV12-3 or TRBV12-4 to TRBJ2-3; 7 nucleotides line up with TRBD2. The CDR3 is made up of 15 amino acids. The CDR3: CASRYTSVGADAQYF. The CDR3 region has the DNA TGTGCCAGCAGGTACACTAGCGTGGGAGCAGATGCGCAGTATTTT.